The present T cell receptor beta chain was sequenced within a study of T cell responses to AZD1222 COVID-19 vaccine. This clone was counted a single time. Its target is not known. Study-level points and caveats: In all cases, repertoires were sampled only after the peak T cell response.

Produced via immunoSEQ multiplex PCR; TCRdb's table is partial and in-frame only. The sample records under 150,000 clones, 85% to 95% being singletons. The sample here was peripheral blood, taken 28 days after the second AZD1222 dose. This clonotype originated in an adult who received the AZD1222 COVID-19 vaccine.

DNA of the CDR3: TGTGCCAGCAGCTCCACAGGGGAAGATGGAAACACCATATATTTT. Protein product: CASSSTGEDGNTIYF. The chain carries TRBV7-9 and TRBJ1-3, with 7 bases lining up with TRBD1. Looked up from germline, CDR1 is SEHNR and CDR2 is FQNEAQ (reference sequence). V lost 4 bases, J lost 3 bases, and 6 bases stayed unmatched. This CDR3 region has 15 residues.